This paragraph reports one T cell receptor beta chain. Germline values: CDR1 MNHEY, CDR2 SVGAGI. This CDR3 is 16 amino acids long. The data were obtained in a study of monozygotic twins with inflammatory bowel disease. TCRdb re-called the 5' RACE reads and shows each CDR3 protein once, DNA omitted. The sample has 300,000 to 400,000 distinct CDR3 sequences. Source material: blood. The source is a human donor with ulcerative colitis or Crohn's disease, or a healthy co-twin of an affected twin (not recorded which). The J gene is TRBJ2-2, the V gene TRBV6-5. CDR3 region: CASSYRHTVFSGELFF.